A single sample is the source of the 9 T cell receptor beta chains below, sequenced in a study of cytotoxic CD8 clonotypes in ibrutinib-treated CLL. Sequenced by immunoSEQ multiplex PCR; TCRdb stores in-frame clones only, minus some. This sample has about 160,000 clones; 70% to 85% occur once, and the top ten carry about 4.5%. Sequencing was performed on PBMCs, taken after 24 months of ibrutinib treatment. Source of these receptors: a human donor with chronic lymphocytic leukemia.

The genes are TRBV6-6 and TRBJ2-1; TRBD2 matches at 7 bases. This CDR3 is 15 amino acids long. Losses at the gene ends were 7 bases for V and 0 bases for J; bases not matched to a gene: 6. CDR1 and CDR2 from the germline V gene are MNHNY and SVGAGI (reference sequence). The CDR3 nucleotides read TGTGCCAGCACCAAACGACTAGCCTCCTACAATGAGCAGTTCTTC. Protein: CASTKRLASYNEQFF.

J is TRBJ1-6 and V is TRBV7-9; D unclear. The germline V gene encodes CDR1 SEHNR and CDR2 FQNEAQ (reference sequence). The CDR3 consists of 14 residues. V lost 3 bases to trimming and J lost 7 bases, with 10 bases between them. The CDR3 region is CASSFVRENSPLHF. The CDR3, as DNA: TGTGCCAGCAGCTTCGTCCGAGAAAATTCACCCCTCCACTTT.

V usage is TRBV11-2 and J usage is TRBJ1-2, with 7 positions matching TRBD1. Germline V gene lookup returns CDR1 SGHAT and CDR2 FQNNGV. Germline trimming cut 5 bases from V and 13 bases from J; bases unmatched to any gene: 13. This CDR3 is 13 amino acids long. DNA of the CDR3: TGTGCCAGCAGCCCCAGGGACAGCAGGGGGTTCACCTTC. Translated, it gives CASSPRDSRGFTF.

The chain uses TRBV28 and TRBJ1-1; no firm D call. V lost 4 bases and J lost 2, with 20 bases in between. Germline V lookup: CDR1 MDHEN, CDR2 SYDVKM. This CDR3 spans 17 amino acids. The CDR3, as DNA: TGTGCCAGCAGTTCCAACCGCCCCTTGGGCAGAAACACTGAAGCTTTCTTT. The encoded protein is CASSSNRPLGRNTEAFF.

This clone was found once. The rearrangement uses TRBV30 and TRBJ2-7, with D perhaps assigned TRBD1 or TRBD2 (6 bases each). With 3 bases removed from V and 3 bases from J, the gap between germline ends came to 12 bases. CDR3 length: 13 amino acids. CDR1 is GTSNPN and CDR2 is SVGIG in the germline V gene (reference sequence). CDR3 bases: TGTGCCTGGAGATGGGGGGCGGGCTACGAGCAGTACTTC. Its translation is CAWRWGAGYEQYF.

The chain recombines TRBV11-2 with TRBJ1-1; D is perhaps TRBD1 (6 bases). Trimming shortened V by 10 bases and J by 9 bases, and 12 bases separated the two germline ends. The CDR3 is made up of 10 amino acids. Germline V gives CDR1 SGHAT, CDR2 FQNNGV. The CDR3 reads CATPDRKAFF. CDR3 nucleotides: TGTGCCACCCCAGACAGGAAAGCTTTCTTT.

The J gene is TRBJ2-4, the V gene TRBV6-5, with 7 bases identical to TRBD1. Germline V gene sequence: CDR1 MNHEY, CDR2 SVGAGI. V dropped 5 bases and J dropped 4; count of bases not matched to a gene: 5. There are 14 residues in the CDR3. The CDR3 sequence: CASSPGTAKNIQYF. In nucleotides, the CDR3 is TGTGCCAGCAGTCCGGGGACAGCTAAAAACATTCAGTACTTC.

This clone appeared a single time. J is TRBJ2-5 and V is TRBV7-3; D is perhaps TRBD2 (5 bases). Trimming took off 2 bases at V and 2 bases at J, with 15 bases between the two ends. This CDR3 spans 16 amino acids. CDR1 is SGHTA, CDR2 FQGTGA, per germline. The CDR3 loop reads CASSLPQQRLQETQYF. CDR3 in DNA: TGTGCCAGCAGCTTACCGCAACAGCGGCTTCAAGAGACCCAGTACTTC. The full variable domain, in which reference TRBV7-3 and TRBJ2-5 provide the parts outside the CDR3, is GAGVSQTPSNKVTEKGKYVELRCDPISGHTALYWYRQSLGQGPEFLIYFQGTGAADDSGLPNDRFFAVRPEGSVSTLKIQRTERGDSAVYLCASSLPQQRLQETQYFGPGTRLLVL.

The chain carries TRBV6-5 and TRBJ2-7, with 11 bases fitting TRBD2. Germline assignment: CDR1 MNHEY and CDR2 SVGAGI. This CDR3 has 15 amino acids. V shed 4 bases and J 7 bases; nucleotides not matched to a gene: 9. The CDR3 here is CASSSPTSGTGEQYF. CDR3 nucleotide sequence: TGTGCCAGCAGTTCCCCGACTAGCGGGACGGGAGAGCAGTACTTC.